A single sample is the source of the 21 T cell receptor beta chains below, sequenced in a study of control samples from healthy donors and cancer patients. Data came from immunoSEQ multiplex PCR; TCRdb stores just in-frame clones and leaves some out. This sample has fewer than 200,000 clones, with over 85% found just once. Sequencing was done on a sample of blood. The receptors were sampled from a woman aged 55-69 years in good health.

CDR3 sequence (DNA): TGTGCCAGCAGCCGTCCTACGACAGTGGATGGCTACACCTTC. Translation: CASSRPTTVDGYTF. The V call is TRBV7-2, the J call TRBJ1-2; possible D gene TRBD1, 5 bases. V was cut by 5 bases and J by 6 bases, with 16 bases left in between. Germline V gene sequence: CDR1 SGHTA, CDR2 FQGNSA. CDR3 size: 14 residues.

The V call is TRBV5-6, the J call TRBJ2-5, with D uncertain. Germline-derived CDR1 and CDR2 are SGHDT and YYEEEE. The CDR3 covers 13 residues. Trimming shortened V by 4 bases and J by 4 bases, and 11 bases separated the two germline ends. As DNA, the CDR3 is TGTGCCAGCAGCCCGACCTCGCGAGAGACCCAGTACTTC. It encodes CASSPTSRETQYF.

The chain uses TRBV7-8 and TRBJ2-7, with 7 bases aligning to TRBD1. The CDR3 length is 16 residues. Trimming removed 6 bases from V and 2 bases from J; junction bases left unmatched: 13. Germline loops: CDR1 SGHVS, CDR2 FQNEAQ. In DNA form, the CDR3 reads TGTGCCAGCAGACAGCCACGGACAGGAAACCCCTACGAGCAGTACTTC. Translated, it gives CASRQPRTGNPYEQYF.

The chain couples TRBV28 to TRBJ1-5; 7 bases fit TRBD1. J gave up 7 bases and V 2 bases, and 2 bases lay outside the gene matches. Looked up from germline, CDR1 is MDHEN and CDR2 is SYDVKM. The CDR3 is made up of 13 amino acids. The CDR3 bases are TGTGCCAGCAGTTTAGACAGGGTCCAGCCCCAGCATTTT. As protein: CASSLDRVQPQHF. Complete variable domain (other parts from reference TRBV28 and TRBJ1-5): DVKVTQSSRYLVKRTGEKVFLECVQDMDHENMFWYRQDPGLGLRLIYFSYDVKMKEKGDIPEGYSVSREKKERFSLILESASTNQTSMYLCASSLDRVQPQHFGDGTRLSIL.

The chain has TRBV5-1 and TRBJ2-1, with D unresolved. The CDR3 consists of 14 residues. Trimming took 7 bases from V and 1 from J, leaving 12 bases between them. Germline V gene lookup returns CDR1 SGHRS and CDR2 YFSETQ. The CDR3 spells CASAQQSSYNEQFF. In DNA, the CDR3 is TGCGCCAGCGCACAGCAGTCGTCCTACAATGAGCAGTTCTTC.

The rearrangement joins TRBV7-6 to TRBJ1-5; D not certain. Germline CDR1 is SGHVS and CDR2 is FNYEAQ. V gave up 1 base and J gave up 5 bases, with 12 bases separating them. The CDR3 covers 15 residues. CDR3 coding DNA: TGTGCCAGCAGCTTAGGCGGAAACCGATATCAGCCCCAGCATTTT. Residues: CASSLGGNRYQPQHF.

The gene calls are TRBV10-2 and TRBJ2-3; a possible D gene is TRBD1 (6 bases). The germline V and J ends were trimmed by 6 bases and 2 bases, with 15 bases remaining between them. Germline lookup yields CDR1 WSHSY and CDR2 SAAADI. This CDR3 contains 15 residues. The chain's CDR3 is CASRPGAVLTDTQYF. The CDR3 region has the DNA TGCGCCAGCAGACCAGGGGCGGTCCTCACAGATACGCAGTATTTT.

The V gene is TRBV2, the J gene TRBJ2-7; D is uncertain. Germline values: CDR1 SNHLY, CDR2 FYNNEI. Trimming cost V 6 bases and J 5 bases, with 11 bases left between them. This CDR3 comprises 12 residues. As DNA, the CDR3 is TGTGCCAGCAGCCCTGGTTCGCACGAGCAGTACTTC. It encodes CASSPGSHEQYF.

Regarding this clone: The sample holds other DNA sequences that translate to the same CDR3. The chain recombines TRBV5-1 with TRBJ1-3; D might be TRBD1 (5 bases). Per germline, CDR1 SGHRS and CDR2 YFSETQ. V shed 5 bases and J shed 2 bases, with 11 bases lying between them. This CDR3 spans 14 amino acids. CDR3 in amino acids: CASRGAVAGNTIYF. In DNA form, the CDR3 reads TGCGCCAGCAGAGGGGCGGTCGCTGGAAACACCATATATTTT. Filled out from reference TRBV5-1 and TRBJ1-3, the complete variable domain reads KAGVTQTPRYLIKTRGQQVTLSCSPISGHRSVSWYQQTPGQGLQFLFEYFSETQRNKGNFPGRFSGRQFSNSRSEMNVSTLELGDSALYLCASRGAVAGNTIYFGEGSWLTVV.

J is TRBJ1-2 and V is TRBV5-1, with a possible D match to TRBD1 (5 bases). Between the trimmed V and J ends, which lost 4 bases and 4 bases, there was a span of 14 bases. This CDR3 has 14 residues. Germline lookup yields CDR1 SGHRS and CDR2 YFSETQ. The CDR3 here is CASSQSGSSYGYTF. The CDR3 nucleotides are TGCGCCAGCAGCCAATCAGGGTCCTCCTATGGCTACACCTTC.

The rearrangement uses TRBV5-1 and TRBJ2-1; 8 bases agree with TRBD1. The CDR3 sequence is 16 residues long. Germline assignment: CDR1 SGHRS and CDR2 YFSETQ. Losses at the gene ends were 4 bases for V and 5 bases for J; bases not matched to a gene: 11. CDR3 DNA sequence: TGCGCCAGCAGCCGTACGCCGGGACAGGTCAACAATGAGCAGTTCTTC. Translation: CASSRTPGQVNNEQFF.

V and J are TRBV5-1 and TRBJ1-1; a possible D gene is TRBD1 (6 bases). CDR3 size: 13 residues. V dropped 4 bases and J dropped 3 bases, with 10 bases sitting between them. Germline CDR1 and CDR2: SGHRS and YFSETQ. CDR3 amino acids: CASSIQGDTEAFF. The DNA for the CDR3 is TGCGCCAGCAGCATACAGGGAGACACTGAAGCTTTCTTT.

The rearrangement links TRBV11-2 to TRBJ2-5; 7 nucleotides line up with TRBD1. V dropped 0 bases and J dropped 5; count of bases not matched to a gene: 9. The CDR3 has 16 residues. CDR1 and CDR2 (germline): SGHAT, FQNNGV. The CDR3 nucleotides are TGTGCCAGCAGCTTAGATAGGGGGCGAATTGCGGAGACCCAGTACTTC. Its translation: CASSLDRGRIAETQYF.

The chain combines TRBV3-1 (or the pseudogene TRBV3-2) with TRBJ2-7, with 7 bases lining up with TRBD1. The CDR3 is 13 amino acids. Looked up from germline, CDR1 is LGHDT and CDR2 is YNNKEL (reference sequence). V lost 2 bases, J lost 7 bases, and 5 bases stayed unmatched. CDR3 in DNA: TGTGCCAGCAGCCAAACAGGGGTGTATGAGCAGTACTTC. The encoded protein is CASSQTGVYEQYF.

The chain couples TRBV30 to TRBJ1-2, with TRBD1 identical over 8 bases. V trimming: 7 bases; J trimming: 4 bases; junction bases outside the gene matches: 5. The CDR3 sequence is 12 residues long. Germline CDR1 reads GTSNPN; CDR2 reads SVGIG (reference sequence). Written as DNA, the CDR3 is TGTGCCTCTGACAGGGGATCCTATGGCTACACCTTC. Its translation is CASDRGSYGYTF.

This clone was detected once. The chain employs TRBV9 and TRBJ2-3; D gene unclear. Germline CDR1 and CDR2: SGDLS and YYNGEE. V shed 4 bases and J shed 3 bases, with 15 bases lying between them. CDR3 length: 15 amino acids. CDR3 sequence reads: CASSPPGWATDTQYF. The CDR3 DNA sequence: TGTGCCAGCAGCCCACCCGGCTGGGCAACAGATACGCAGTATTTT.

The chain couples TRBV12-3 or TRBV12-4 to TRBJ1-1; D unresolved. The germline V and J ends were trimmed by 3 bases and 2 bases, with 7 bases remaining between them. The CDR3 covers 13 residues. CDR3 protein: CASSFAHNTEAFF. CDR3 sequence (DNA): TGTGCCAGCAGTTTCGCACACAACACTGAAGCTTTCTTT.

This chain connects TRBV9 to TRBJ1-1; no clear D gene. Germline V CDR1 and CDR2: SGDLS, YYNGEE. The CDR3 contains 15 residues. The V and J ends lost 5 bases and 1 base respectively, with 15 bases between them. DNA for the CDR3: TGTGCCAGCAGTCCAAGTGTGGTTGCGAACACTGAAGCTTTCTTT. This sequence encodes CASSPSVVANTEAFF.

This chain links TRBV5-4 with TRBJ2-5, with TRBD1 matching 7 bases. The CDR3 runs 15 residues. V shed 0 bases, J shed 0 bases, and the junction held 2 bases outside the gene matches. Germline V gives CDR1 SGHNT, CDR2 YYREEE (reference sequence). The CDR3 reads CASSLVGGYQETQYF. The CDR3 DNA reads TGTGCCAGCAGCTTGGTAGGGGGCTACCAAGAGACCCAGTACTTC.

The chain combines TRBV7-2 with TRBJ1-5; D remains ambiguous. V dropped 5 bases and J dropped 2 bases, with 7 bases sitting between them. The CDR3 sequence is 13 residues long. The V gene's germline CDR1 is SGHTA and CDR2 FQGNSA. The CDR3 here is CASSAGRNQPQHF. The DNA for the CDR3 is TGTGCCAGCAGCGCAGGACGCAATCAGCCCCAGCATTTT. The whole variable domain, filled in from reference TRBV7-2 and TRBJ1-5, reads GAGVSQSPSNKVTEKGKDVELRCDPISGHTALYWYRQSLGQGLEFLIYFQGNSAPDKSGLPSDRFSAERTGGSVSTLTIQRTQQEDSAVYLCASSAGRNQPQHFGDGTRLSIL.

The V gene is TRBV27, the J gene TRBJ2-1; TRBD2 matches at 8 bases. The CDR3 is 15 amino acids. Germline CDR1 is MNHEY and CDR2 is SMNVEV (reference sequence). V dropped 1 base and J dropped 8; count of bases not matched to a gene: 7. This chain's CDR3 is CASSLLRGGQDEQFF. The CDR3 DNA reads as TGTGCCAGCAGTTTATTACGGGGGGGGCAAGATGAGCAGTTCTTC.